A single sample is the source of the 9 T cell receptor beta chains below, sequenced in a study of beta chain features in type 1 diabetes. Points from the study as a whole: Among patients with Type 1 diabetes, TCRB CDR3s were moderately but significantly shorter in every one of the four CD4+ subsets.

Their recognized antigens are unknown. The sequenced template was cDNA made from the entire isolated RNA. The data were produced by immunoSEQ multiplex PCR, yet TCRdb's version contains in-frame clones alone and is incomplete. The sample consists of around 280,000 clones, 15% of them appearing once. The sequencing sample was made of naive CD4+ T cells from blood. These receptors all come from a man aged 18 to 29 with type 1 diabetes.

This clone came up a few times. The rearrangement links TRBV7-9 to TRBJ1-4; 7 positions match TRBD1. The CDR3 loop spans 13 amino acids. Per germline, CDR1 SEHNR and CDR2 FQNEAQ (reference sequence). Germline trimming cut 5 bases from V and 10 bases from J; bases unmatched to any gene: 7. The CDR3: CASSVMPGGKLFF. In DNA, the CDR3 is TGTGCCAGCAGCGTTATGCCAGGGGGAAAACTGTTTTTT.

The chain uses TRBV29-1 and TRBJ2-6, with TRBD1 matching 7 bases. Germline V gives CDR1 SQVTM, CDR2 ANQGSEA. The J segment lost 4 bases and the V segment lost 7 bases, leaving 10 bases of the junction unmatched. The CDR3 covers 15 residues. The CDR3 loop reads CSASGTAVGANVLTF. The CDR3 region has the DNA TGCAGCGCGTCCGGGACAGCCGTCGGGGCCAACGTCCTGACTTTC.

CDR3 sequence: CSVDGGHAYEQYF. DNA for the CDR3: TGCAGCGTTGATGGCGGACATGCCTACGAGCAGTACTTC. J is TRBJ2-7 and V is TRBV29-1, with TRBD1 as a possible D gene (5 bases). The CDR3 covers 13 residues. Trimming pared 3 bases from V and 2 bases from J, leaving 11 bases between. Germline CDR1 reads SQVTM; CDR2 reads ANQGSEA.

This clone was recorded a few times. The chain recombines TRBV11-2 with TRBJ2-5; weak D call: TRBD2 (6 bases). CDR1 SGHAT and CDR2 FQNNGV come from the germline V gene. V gave up 1 base and J gave up 7 bases, with 13 bases separating them. This CDR3 contains 14 residues. CDR3 sequence: CASSLVGGAATQYF. The DNA of the CDR3 is TGTGCCAGCAGCTTAGTTGGCGGGGCGGCGACCCAGTACTTC. The full variable domain, completed using reference TRBV11-2 and TRBJ2-5, is EAGVAQSPRYKIIEKRQSVAFWCNPISGHATLYWYQQILGQGPKLLIQFQNNGVVDDSQLPKDRFSAERLKGVDSTLKIQPAKLEDSAVYLCASSLVGGAATQYFGPGTRLLVL.

This clone was counted a few times. The gene calls are TRBV29-1 and TRBJ2-3, with 11 bases that match TRBD2. The V gene end was trimmed by 7 bases and the J gene end by 7 bases; junction bases not matched to a gene: 13. Germline V gives CDR1 SQVTM, CDR2 ANQGSEA. The CDR3 has 15 residues. This CDR3 is CSAAGYSGGAYTQYF. In DNA, the CDR3 is TGCAGCGCTGCTGGCTATAGCGGGGGGGCATATACGCAGTATTTT.

The rearrangement uses TRBV29-1 and TRBJ1-1; no clear D. Germline lookup yields CDR1 SQVTM and CDR2 ANQGSEA. V gave up 5 bases and J gave up 4 bases, with 11 bases separating them. The CDR3 is 12 amino acids. The CDR3 bases are TGCAGCGTTAGAGGGATTGCCACTGAAGCTTTCTTT. Its protein is CSVRGIATEAFF.

The chain uses TRBV27 and TRBJ2-1; a weak D match, TRBD2 (6 bases). From germline, CDR1 is MNHEY and CDR2 SMNVEV (reference sequence). There are 13 residues in the CDR3. V was clipped by 6 bases and J by 12 bases, with 18 bases between them. The CDR3 DNA sequence: TGTGCCAGCAGACTATCCGGGCTTAGCGGGCAGTTCTTC. Its protein is CASRLSGLSGQFF.

This chain connects TRBV28 to TRBJ2-1; 8 nucleotides match TRBD2. Trimming took 2 bases from V and 2 from J; bases not matched to a gene: 2. Germline V CDR1 and CDR2: MDHEN, SYDVKM. The CDR3 loop spans 15 amino acids. CDR3 nucleotide sequence: TGTGCCAGCAGTTTAACAGCGGGAGCCTACAATGAGCAGTTCTTC. Protein sequence: CASSLTAGAYNEQFF.

The chain combines TRBV7-9 with TRBJ2-5; D not resolved. Trimming took off 1 base at V and 5 bases at J, with 14 bases between the two ends. Germline assignment: CDR1 SEHNR and CDR2 FQNEAQ (reference sequence). The CDR3 has 15 residues. For the CDR3, the DNA is TGTGCCAGCAGCTTAGAGGCTAGTCCTATGGAGACCCAGTACTTC. Protein sequence: CASSLEASPMETQYF.